The source of this T cell receptor beta chain is a study of cytomegalovirus exposure and HLA in healthy donors. Turning to the study itself: The roughly 120 validation repertoires matched the roughly 650 first-cohort repertoires in platform, a later analysis reported. General study findings and limits: Reports showed the classifier diagnosing cytomegalovirus status with high specificity and sensitivity.

The assay was immunoSEQ multiplex PCR, and TCRdb's table has in-frame clones only and misses some. Of a few hundred thousand clones detected, roughly 88% appear once; the ten largest clones hold around 3.1%. This CDR3 is 14 amino acids long. J lost 2 bases, V lost 5 bases, and 2 bases had no gene match. The germline gives CDR1 SEHNR, CDR2 FQNEAQ (reference sequence). As to this clone: Its target is unknown.

The sequence was obtained from a woman aged 25 to 39 in good health and CMV-seronegative. The genes are TRBV7-9 and TRBJ2-7; 11 positions match TRBD2. The sample taken for sequencing was PBMCs. The CDR3, as DNA: TGTGCCAGCAGCCTTAGCGGGAGGGCCTACGAGCAGTACTTC. As protein: CASSLSGRAYEQYF. Using reference TRBV7-9 and TRBJ2-7 for the parts outside the CDR3, the full variable domain is DTGVSQNPRHKITKRGQNVTFRCDPISEHNRLYWYRQTLGQGPEFLTYFQNEAQLEKSRLLSDRFSAERPKGSFSTLEIQRTEQGDSAMYLCASSLSGRAYEQYFGPGTRLTVT.